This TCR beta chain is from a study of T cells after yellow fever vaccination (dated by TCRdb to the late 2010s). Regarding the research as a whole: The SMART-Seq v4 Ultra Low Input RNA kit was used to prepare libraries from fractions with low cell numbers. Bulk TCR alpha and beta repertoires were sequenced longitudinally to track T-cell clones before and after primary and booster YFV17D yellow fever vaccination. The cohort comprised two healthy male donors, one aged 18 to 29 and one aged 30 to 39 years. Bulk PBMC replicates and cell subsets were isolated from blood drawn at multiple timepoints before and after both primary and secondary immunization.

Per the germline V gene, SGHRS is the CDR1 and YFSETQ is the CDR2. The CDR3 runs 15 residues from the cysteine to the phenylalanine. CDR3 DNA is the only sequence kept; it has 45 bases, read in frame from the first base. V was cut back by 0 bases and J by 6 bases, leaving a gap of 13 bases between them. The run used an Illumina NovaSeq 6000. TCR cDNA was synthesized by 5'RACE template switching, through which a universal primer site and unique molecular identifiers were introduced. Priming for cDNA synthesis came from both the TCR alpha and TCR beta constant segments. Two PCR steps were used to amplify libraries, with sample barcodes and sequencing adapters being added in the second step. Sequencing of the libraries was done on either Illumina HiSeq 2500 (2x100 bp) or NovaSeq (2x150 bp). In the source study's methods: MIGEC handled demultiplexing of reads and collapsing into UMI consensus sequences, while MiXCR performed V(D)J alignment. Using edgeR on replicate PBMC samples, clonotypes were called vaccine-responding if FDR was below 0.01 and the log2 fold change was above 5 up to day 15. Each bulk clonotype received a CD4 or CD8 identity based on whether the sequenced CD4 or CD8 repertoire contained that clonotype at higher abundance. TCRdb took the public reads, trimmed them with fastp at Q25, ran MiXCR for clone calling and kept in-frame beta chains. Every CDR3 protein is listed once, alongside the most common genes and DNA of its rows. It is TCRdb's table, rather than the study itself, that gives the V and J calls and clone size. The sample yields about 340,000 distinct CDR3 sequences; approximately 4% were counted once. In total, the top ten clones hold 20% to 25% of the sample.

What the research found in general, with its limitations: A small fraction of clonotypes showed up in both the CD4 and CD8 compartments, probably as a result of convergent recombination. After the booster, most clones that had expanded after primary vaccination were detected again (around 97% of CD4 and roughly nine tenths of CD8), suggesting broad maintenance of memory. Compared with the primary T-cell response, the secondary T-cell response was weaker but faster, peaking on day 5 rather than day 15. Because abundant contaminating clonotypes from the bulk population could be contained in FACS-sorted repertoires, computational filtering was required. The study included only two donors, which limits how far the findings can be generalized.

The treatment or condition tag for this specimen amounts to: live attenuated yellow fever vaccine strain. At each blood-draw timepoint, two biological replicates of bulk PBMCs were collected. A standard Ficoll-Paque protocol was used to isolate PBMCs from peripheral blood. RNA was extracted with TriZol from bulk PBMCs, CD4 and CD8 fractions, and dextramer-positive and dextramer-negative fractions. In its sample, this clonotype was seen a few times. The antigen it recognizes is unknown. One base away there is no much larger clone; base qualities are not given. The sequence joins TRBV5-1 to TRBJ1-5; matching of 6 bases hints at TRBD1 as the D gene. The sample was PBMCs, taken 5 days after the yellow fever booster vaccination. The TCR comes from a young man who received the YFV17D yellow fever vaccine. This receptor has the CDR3 CASSLDPLGAQPQHF. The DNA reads TGCGCCAGCAGCTTGGATCCACTGGGGGCTCAGCCCCAGCATTTT.